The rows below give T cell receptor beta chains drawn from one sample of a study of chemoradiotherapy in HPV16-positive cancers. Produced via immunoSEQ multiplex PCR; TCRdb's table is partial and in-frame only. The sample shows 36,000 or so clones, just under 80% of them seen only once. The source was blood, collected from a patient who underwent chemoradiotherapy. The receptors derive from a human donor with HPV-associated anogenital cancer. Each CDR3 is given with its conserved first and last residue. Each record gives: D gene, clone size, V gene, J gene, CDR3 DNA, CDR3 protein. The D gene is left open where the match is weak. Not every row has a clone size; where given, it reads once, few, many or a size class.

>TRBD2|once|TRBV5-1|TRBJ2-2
TGCGCCAGCAGCTTAAGACTCGGGACTACGAACACCGGGGAGCTGTTTTTT
CASSLRLGTTNTGELFF
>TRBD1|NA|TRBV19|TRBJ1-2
TGTGCCAGTAGGGCCCAACAGGGGTTCAATGGCTACACCTTC
CASRAQQGFNGYTF
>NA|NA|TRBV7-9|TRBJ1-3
TGTGCCAGCAGCTTAGTGGGCAGTAGCTCTGGAAACACCATATATTTT
CASSLVGSSSGNTIYF
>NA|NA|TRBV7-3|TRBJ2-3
TGTGCCAGCAGCTTAGAGGGGGGTTTTGCGGGAGCAGATACGCAGTATTTT
CASSLEGGFAGADTQYF
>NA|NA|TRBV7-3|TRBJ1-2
TGTGCCAGCAGCTTAACAGGGGAGGCGGACTATGGCTACACCTTC
CASSLTGEADYGYTF
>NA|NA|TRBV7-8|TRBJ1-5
TGTGCCAGCAGTGTCAGGGAATCCAATCAGCCCCAGCATTTT
CASSVRESNQPQHF
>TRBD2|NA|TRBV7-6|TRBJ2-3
TGTGCCAGCAACCTCTTAACTAGCGCTTCCACAGATACGCAGTATTTT
CASNLLTSASTDTQYF
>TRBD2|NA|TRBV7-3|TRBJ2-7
TGTGCCAGCAGCTCGGGACTAGTGGGGGGCGAGCAGTACTTC
CASSSGLVGGEQYF
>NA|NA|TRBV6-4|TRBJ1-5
TGTGCCAGCAGTGACGGTGTTACAGGGAATCAGCCCCAGCATTTT
CASSDGVTGNQPQHF
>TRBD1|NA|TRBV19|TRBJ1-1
TGTGCCAGTAGTCTCCGAGACAGGGGCCCTGAAGCTTTCTTT
CASSLRDRGPEAFF
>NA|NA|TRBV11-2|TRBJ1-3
TGTGCCAGCAGCCAATTCCAGGGCCCCGGAAACACCATATATTTT
CASSQFQGPGNTIYF
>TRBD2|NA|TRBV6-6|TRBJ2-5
TGTGCCGGGGCTCCAGCGGGAAGAGAGACCCAGTACTTC
CAGAPAGRETQYF
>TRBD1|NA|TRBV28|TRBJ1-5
TGTGCCAGCAGAGGGACAGGGGGCTTTCAGCCCCAGCATTTT
CASRGTGGFQPQHF
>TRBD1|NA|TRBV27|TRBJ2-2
TGTGCCAGCAGTCACCTGACAGGGGTGGACACCGGGGAGCTGTTTTTT
CASSHLTGVDTGELFF
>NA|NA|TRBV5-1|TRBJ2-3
TGCGCCAGCAGCACCACCACTAAACCGGGCGATACGCAGTATTTT
CASSTTTKPGDTQYF
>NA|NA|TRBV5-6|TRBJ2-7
TGTGGGCTGGGGGGCTGGCAGTACTTC
CGLGGWQYF
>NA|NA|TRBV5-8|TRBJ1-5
TGTGCCAGCAGCTTGGTGGTGGGCGGAATGTGGCAGCCCCAGCATTTT
CASSLVVGGMWQPQHF
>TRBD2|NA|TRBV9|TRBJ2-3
TGTGCCAGCAGCGTAGCGGCGGGGGGCCCCACAGATACGCAGTATTTT
CASSVAAGGPTDTQYF
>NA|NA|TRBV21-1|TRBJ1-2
TGTGCCAGCAGCAAAGCAAGGGAGAGTGGCTACACCTTC
CASSKARESGYTF
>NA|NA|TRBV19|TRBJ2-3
TGTGCCAGTAGTTCTTTACCCGTAACCACAGATACGCAGTATTTT
CASSSLPVTTDTQYF
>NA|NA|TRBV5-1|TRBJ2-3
TGCGCCAGCAGCTTCCAACAGAGGAGCACAGATACGCAGTATTTT
CASSFQQRSTDTQYF
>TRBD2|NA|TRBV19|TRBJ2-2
TGTGCCAGTAGCCCGAACCCTAGCGGGGGGGCCGGGGAGCTGTTTTTT
CASSPNPSGGAGELFF
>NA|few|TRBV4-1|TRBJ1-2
TGCGCCAGCAGCCAAGCGGACACCAACTATGGCTACACCTTC
CASSQADTNYGYTF
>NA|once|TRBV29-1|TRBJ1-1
TGCAGCGCCCCTTCCCGGACCGGTGAAGCTTTCTTT
CSAPSRTGEAFF
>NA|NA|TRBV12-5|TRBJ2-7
TGTGCTAGTGGAAACGCAGCCTACGAGCAGTACTTC
CASGNAAYEQYF
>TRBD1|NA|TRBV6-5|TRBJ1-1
TGTGCCAGCAGTTCGGGACAGTTGAACACTGAAGCTTTCTTT
CASSSGQLNTEAFF
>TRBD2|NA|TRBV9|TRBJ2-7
TGTGCCAGCAGCGAGTTCTCCGGGACTAGCGGGTACGAGCAGTACTTC
CASSEFSGTSGYEQYF
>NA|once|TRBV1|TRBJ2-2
TGCACCAGCAGCCACCTTAGGACAGGGGGCGCCCCGACCACCGGGGAGCTGTTTTTT
CTSSHLRTGGAPTTGELFF
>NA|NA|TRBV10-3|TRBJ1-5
TGTGCCACCTCCCCGGAGCAGACTAGCAATCAGCCCCAGCATTTT
CATSPEQTSNQPQHF
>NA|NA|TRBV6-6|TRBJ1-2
TGTGCCAGCAGCCCCTTACGGGGCTACACCTTC
CASSPLRGYTF
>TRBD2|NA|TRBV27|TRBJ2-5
TGTGCCAGCAGAACGCGAATCGGGACTAGGGATTGGGAGACCCAGTACTTC
CASRTRIGTRDWETQYF
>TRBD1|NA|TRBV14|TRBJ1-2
TGTGCCAGCAGCTCCAACGCCCCCGGGACAGGCAACTATGGCTACACCTTC
CASSSNAPGTGNYGYTF
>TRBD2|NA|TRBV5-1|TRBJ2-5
TGCGCCAGCGGAAAGGGACTAGCGATCTGGGGAGAGACCCAGTACTTC
CASGKGLAIWGETQYF
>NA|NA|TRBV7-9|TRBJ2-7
TGTGCCAGCAGCTTATACGTGGCAGGGCAGCCCTACGAGCAGTACTTC
CASSLYVAGQPYEQYF
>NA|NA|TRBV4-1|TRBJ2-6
TGCGCCAGCAGCCAAGACCCGGGACACTCTGGGGCCAACGTCCTGACTTTC
CASSQDPGHSGANVLTF
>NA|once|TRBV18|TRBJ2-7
TGTGCCAGCTCACCACCATGGGGCGAACCCGGCGAGCAGTACTTC
CASSPPWGEPGEQYF
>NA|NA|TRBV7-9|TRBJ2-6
TGTGCCAGCAGCCCGCCAGGGAGAGGGGCCAACGTCCTGACTTTC
CASSPPGRGANVLTF
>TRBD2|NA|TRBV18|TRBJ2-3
TGTGCCAGCTCACCCGGGACTAGCGCAGTAGATACGCAGTATTTT
CASSPGTSAVDTQYF
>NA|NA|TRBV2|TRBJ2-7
TGTGCCAGCAGGGTTTTCTCCTACGAGCAGTACTTC
CASRVFSYEQYF
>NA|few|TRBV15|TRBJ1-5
TGTGCCACCAGCAGAGATAGGCAAGGGCTGATGGGGCCCCAGCATTTT
CATSRDRQGLMGPQHF
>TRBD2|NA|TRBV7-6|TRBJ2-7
TGTGCCAGCAGCCCCGCGGGGGGGGCAGCCTACGAGCAGTACTTC
CASSPAGGAAYEQYF
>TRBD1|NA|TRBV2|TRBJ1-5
TGTGCCAGCAGTGAAGTAGGGGACAGGGATAATCAGCCCCAGCATTTT
CASSEVGDRDNQPQHF
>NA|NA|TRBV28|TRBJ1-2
TGTGCCAGCAGTTTGAACAGCCGGGGCTACACCTTC
CASSLNSRGYTF
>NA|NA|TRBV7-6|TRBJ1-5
TGTGCCAGCAGCTTAGGTGTAGGGATCCAGCCCCAGCATTTT
CASSLGVGIQPQHF
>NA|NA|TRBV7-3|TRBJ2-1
TGTGCCAGCAGCCCAACTAGCATAGGGGGTGAGCAGTTCTTC
CASSPTSIGGEQFF
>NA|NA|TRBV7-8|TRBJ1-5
TGTGCCAGCAGCTTAGACGCCGGGTTGGGCAATCAGCCCCAGCATTTT
CASSLDAGLGNQPQHF
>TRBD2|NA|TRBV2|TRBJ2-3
TGTGCCAGCAGCCCTGGCGGGGGGCGCACAGATACGCAGTATTTT
CASSPGGGRTDTQYF
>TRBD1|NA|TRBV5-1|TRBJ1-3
TGCGCCAGCAGCTCGGACAGGGGGCCTGGAAACACCATATATTTT
CASSSDRGPGNTIYF
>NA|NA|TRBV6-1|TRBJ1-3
TGTGCCAGCAGTCCCGGGAGTTCAATTGGAAACACCATATATTTT
CASSPGSSIGNTIYF
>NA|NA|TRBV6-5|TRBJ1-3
TGTGCCAGCAGTTGGTCCCGGACTGGAAACACCATATATTTT
CASSWSRTGNTIYF
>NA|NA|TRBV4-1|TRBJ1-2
TGCGCCAGCAGCCAAAACCTTGGGTGGGGCTATGGCTACACCTTC
CASSQNLGWGYGYTF
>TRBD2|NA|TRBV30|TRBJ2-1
TGTGCCTGGAGTGTACGGGGGGGGCCCGGCAATGAGCAGTTCTTC
CAWSVRGGPGNEQFF